What follows describes a single T cell receptor (beta chain). Its antigen remains unidentified. This sample was included in a study of cytomegalovirus exposure and HLA in healthy donors. The PCR made use of 60 Vbeta and 13 Jbeta primers. Measured with immunoSEQ multiplex PCR; TCRdb has only the in-frame clones, and not every one. The data show over 110,000 clones, roughly three quarters seen once. Study-wide results and limits: Whilst most TCR sequences proved rare, a subset of public TCRs occurred across many donors.

CDR3 length: 13 amino acids. Trimming cost V 10 bases and J 1 base; bases outside gene matches: 3. The germline V gene encodes CDR1 ENHRY and CDR2 SYGVKD. Sequenced: PBMCs. V and J are TRBV10-3 and TRBJ2-2, with 7 bases identical to TRBD1. This TCR derives from a female donor in good health and CMV-seronegative. The CDR3 is CASTGVNTGELFF. The DNA for the CDR3 is TGTGCCAGTACAGGGGTGAACACCGGGGAGCTGTTTTTT.